This T cell receptor (beta chain) was obtained from a study of T-cell memory formation after mild COVID-19. The study's findings and limits: Cross-reactive memory seemingly joined, as some responding clones were found in pre-infection memory. Whereas later expanders leaned CD4+, clones contracting day 15 to 85 showed a balanced CD4/CD8 makeup.

TCR alpha and TCR beta cDNA libraries carrying sample barcodes and UMIs were produced by 5'RACE using constant-segment primers. One entry per CDR3 protein results from TCRdb running MiXCR on the 5' RACE reads. This table holds 450,000 to 650,000 distinct CDR3 sequences, 20% to 25% found once. The table lists this clonotype with a few counts. What it binds is not known. Trimming took off 0 bases at V and 3 bases at J, with 3 bases between the two ends. The length of the CDR3 is 13 residues. Sequencing was carried out using PBMCs or a T cell subset sorted from them (not recorded which). The clonotype was recovered from an adult woman who had mild COVID-19 (a few samples of this study predate the infection). Cell type and time point are not known. This rearrangement joins TRBV12-3 or TRBV12-4 to TRBJ2-1; D not resolved. The CDR3 bases are TGTGCCAGCAGTTTAGCAATCTACAATGAGCAGTTCTTC. This codes for CASSLAIYNEQFF.